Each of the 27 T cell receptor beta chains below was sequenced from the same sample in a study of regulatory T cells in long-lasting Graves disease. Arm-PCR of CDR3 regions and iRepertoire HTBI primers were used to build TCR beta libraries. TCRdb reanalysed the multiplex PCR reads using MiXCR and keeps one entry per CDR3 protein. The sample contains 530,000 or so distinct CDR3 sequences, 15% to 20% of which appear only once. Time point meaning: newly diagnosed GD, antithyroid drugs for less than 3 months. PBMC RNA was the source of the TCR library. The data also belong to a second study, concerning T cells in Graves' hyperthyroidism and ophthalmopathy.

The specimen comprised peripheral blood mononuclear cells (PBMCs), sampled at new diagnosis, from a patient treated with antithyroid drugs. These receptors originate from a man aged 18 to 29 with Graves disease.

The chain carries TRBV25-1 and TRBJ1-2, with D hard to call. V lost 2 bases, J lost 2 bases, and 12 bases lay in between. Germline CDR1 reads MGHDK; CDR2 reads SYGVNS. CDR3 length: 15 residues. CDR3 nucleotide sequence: TGTGCCAGCAGTGAACGTACTCTAGTCAACTATGGCTACACCTTC. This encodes CASSERTLVNYGYTF.

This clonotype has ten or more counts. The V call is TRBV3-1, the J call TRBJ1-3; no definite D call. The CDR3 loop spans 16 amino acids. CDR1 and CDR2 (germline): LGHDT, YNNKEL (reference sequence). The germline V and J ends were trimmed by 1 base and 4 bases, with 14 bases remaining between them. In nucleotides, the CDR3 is TGTGCCAGCAGCCAAGCTCAGGAGGCCCCAGGAAACACCATATATTTT. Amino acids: CASSQAQEAPGNTIYF.

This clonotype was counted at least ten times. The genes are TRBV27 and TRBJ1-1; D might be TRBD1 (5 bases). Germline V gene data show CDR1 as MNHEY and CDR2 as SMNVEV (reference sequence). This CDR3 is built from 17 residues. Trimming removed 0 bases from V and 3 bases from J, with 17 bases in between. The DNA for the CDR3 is TGTGCCAGCAGTTTATCTGAGGACCCAGGGAGGCACACTGAAGCTTTCTTT. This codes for CASSLSEDPGRHTEAFF.

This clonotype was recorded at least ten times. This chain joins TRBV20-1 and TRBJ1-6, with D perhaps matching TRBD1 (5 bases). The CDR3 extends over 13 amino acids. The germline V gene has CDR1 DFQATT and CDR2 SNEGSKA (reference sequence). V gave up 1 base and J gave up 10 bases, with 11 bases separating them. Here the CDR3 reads CSARGSWGSPLHF. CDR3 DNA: TGCAGTGCTAGAGGTTCCTGGGGCTCACCCCTCCACTTT.

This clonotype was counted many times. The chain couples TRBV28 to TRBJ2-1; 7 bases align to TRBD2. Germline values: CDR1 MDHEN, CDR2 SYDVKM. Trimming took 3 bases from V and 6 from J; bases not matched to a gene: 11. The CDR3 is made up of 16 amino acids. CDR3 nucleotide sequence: TGTGCCAGCAGTTTCTTTGGGACTATCCCCTCCAATGAGCAGTTCTTC. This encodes CASSFFGTIPSNEQFF.

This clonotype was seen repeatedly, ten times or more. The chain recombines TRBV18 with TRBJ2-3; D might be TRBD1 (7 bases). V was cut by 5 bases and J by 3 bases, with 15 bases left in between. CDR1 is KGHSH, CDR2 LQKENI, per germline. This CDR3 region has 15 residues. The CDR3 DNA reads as TGTGCCAGCTCAAAAGACAGGGACTGGACAGATACGCAGTATTTT. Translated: CASSKDRDWTDTQYF.

This CDR3 reads CASSSGWLAEQFF. The CDR3 nucleotides are TGCGCCAGCAGCTCTGGCTGGCTCGCTGAGCAGTTCTTC. The V and J genes are TRBV5-1 and TRBJ2-1; no reliable D call. V was shortened by 3 bases and J by 9 bases, with 13 bases between the two germline ends. The CDR3 is 13 amino acids. Germline V gives CDR1 SGHRS, CDR2 YFSETQ. Full variable domain (rest looked up from reference TRBV5-1 and TRBJ2-1): KAGVTQTPRYLIKTRGQQVTLSCSPISGHRSVSWYQQTPGQGLQFLFEYFSETQRNKGNFPGRFSGRQFSNSRSEMNVSTLELGDSALYLCASSSGWLAEQFFGPGTRLTVL.

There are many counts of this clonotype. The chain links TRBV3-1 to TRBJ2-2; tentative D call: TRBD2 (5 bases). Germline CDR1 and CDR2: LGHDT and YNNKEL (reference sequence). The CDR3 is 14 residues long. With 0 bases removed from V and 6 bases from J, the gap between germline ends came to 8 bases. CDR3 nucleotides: TGTGCCAGCAGCCAAGATCTAGCTGCCGGGGAGCTGTTTTTT. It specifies CASSQDLAAGELFF.

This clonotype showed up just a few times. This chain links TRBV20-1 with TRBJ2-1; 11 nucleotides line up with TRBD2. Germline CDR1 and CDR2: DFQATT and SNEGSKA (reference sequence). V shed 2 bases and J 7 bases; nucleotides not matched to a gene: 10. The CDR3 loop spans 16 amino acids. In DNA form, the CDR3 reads TGCAGTGCTAGACACCACGGACTAGCGGGTAGGAATGAGCAGTTCTTC. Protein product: CSARHHGLAGRNEQFF.

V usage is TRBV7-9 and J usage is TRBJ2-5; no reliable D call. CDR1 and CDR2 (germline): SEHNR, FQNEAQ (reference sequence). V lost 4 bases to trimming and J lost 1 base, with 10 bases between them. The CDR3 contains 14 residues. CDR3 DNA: TGTGCCAGCAGCTCCTTCGACCTCCAAGAGACCCAGTACTTC. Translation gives CASSSFDLQETQYF.

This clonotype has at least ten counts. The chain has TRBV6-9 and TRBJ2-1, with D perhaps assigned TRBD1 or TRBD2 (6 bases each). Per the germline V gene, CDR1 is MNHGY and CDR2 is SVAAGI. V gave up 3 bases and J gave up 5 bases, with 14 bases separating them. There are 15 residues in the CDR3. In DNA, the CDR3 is TGTGCCAGCAGTTACTCAACGGGGGCTGACAATGAGCAGTTCTTC. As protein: CASSYSTGADNEQFF.

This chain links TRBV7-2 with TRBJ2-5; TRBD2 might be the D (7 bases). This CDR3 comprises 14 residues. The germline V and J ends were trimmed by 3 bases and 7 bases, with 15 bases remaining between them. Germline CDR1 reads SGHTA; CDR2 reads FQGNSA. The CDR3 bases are TGTGCCAGCAGCTTGTCTAGGGAGGGGGGGACCCAGTACTTC. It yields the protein CASSLSREGGTQYF. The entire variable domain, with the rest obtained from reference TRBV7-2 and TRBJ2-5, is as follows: GAGVSQSPSNKVTEKGKDVELRCDPISGHTALYWYRQSLGQGLEFLIYFQGNSAPDKSGLPSDRFSAERTGGSVSTLTIQRTQQEDSAVYLCASSLSREGGTQYFGPGTRLLVL.

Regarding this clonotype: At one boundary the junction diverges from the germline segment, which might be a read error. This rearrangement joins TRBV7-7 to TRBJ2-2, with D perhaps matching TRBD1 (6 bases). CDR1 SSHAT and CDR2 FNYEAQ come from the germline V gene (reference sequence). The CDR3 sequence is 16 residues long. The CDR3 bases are TGTGCTAGCAGCCGAGGCAGGACAGTGAACACCGGGGAGCTGTTTTTT. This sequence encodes CASSRGRTVNTGELFF.

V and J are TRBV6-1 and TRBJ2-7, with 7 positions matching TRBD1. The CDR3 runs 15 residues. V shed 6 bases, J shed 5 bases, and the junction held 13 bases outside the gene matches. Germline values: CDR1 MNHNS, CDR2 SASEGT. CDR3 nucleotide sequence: TGTGCCAGCAGCCTAGGGGGACAGACTATGGACGAGCAGTACTTC. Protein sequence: CASSLGGQTMDEQYF.

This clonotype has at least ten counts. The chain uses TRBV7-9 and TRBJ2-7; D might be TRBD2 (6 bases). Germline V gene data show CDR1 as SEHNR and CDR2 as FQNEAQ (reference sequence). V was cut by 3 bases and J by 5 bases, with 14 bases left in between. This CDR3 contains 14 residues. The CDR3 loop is CASSFGGAAHEQYF. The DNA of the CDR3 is TGTGCCAGCAGCTTTGGCGGGGCAGCCCACGAGCAGTACTTC.

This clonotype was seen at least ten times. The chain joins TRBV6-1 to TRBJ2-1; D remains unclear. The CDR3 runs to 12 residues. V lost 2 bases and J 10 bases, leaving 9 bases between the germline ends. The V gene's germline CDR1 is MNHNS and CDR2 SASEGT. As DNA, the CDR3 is TGTGCCAGCAGTGAACTAGGCTACGAGCAGTTCTTC. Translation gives CASSELGYEQFF.

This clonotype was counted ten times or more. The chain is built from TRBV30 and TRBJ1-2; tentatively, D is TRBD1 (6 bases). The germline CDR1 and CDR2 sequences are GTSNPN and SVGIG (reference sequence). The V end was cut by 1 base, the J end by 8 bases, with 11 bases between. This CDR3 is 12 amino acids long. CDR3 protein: CAWSEGGRGYTF. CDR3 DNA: TGTGCCTGGAGTGAAGGGGGAAGGGGCTACACCTTC.

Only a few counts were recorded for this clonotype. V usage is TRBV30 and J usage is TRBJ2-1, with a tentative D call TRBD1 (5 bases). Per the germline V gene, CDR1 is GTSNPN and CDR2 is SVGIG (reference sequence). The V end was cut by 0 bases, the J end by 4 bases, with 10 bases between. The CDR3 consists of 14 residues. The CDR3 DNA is TGTGCCTGGAGTGTAACAGGCCTATACAATGAGCAGTTCTTC. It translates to CAWSVTGLYNEQFF.

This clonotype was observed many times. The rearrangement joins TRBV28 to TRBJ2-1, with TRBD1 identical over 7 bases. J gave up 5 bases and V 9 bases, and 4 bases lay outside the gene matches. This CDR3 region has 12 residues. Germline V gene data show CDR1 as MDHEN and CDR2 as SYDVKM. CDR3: CASGTDNNEQFF. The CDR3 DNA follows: TGTGCCAGTGGGACAGATAACAATGAGCAGTTCTTC.

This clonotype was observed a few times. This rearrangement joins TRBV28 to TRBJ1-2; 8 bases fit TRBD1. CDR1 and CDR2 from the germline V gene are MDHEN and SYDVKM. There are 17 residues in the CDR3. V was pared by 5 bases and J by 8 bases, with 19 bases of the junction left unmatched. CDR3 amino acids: CASSAAAGGKTQEGYTF. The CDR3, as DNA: TGTGCCAGCAGTGCAGCGGCAGGGGGCAAGACGCAGGAGGGCTACACCTTC.

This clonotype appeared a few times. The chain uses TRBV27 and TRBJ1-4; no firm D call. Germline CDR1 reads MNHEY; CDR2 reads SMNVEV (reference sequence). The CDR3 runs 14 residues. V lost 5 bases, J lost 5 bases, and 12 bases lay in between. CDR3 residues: CASSPEGWNEKLFF. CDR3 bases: TGTGCCAGCAGTCCGGAGGGCTGGAATGAAAAACTGTTTTTT.

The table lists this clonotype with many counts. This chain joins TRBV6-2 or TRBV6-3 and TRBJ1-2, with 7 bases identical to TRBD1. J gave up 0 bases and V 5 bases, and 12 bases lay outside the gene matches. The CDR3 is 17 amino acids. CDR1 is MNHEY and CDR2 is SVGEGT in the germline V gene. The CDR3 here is CASSQRTGGRANYGYTF. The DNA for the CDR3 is TGTGCCAGCAGTCAAAGGACAGGAGGCCGAGCTAACTATGGCTACACCTTC.

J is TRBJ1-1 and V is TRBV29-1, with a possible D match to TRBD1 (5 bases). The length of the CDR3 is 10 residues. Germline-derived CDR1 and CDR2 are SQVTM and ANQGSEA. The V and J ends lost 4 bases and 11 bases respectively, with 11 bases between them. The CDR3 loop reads CSVATNRAFF. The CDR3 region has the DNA TGCAGCGTTGCTACGAACAGGGCTTTCTTT. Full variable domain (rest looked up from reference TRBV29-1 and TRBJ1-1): SAVISQKPSRDICQRGTSLTIQCQVDSQVTMMFWYRQQPGQSLTLIATANQGSEATYESGFVIDKFPISRPNLTFSTLTVSNMSPEDSSIYLCSVATNRAFFGQGTRLTVV.

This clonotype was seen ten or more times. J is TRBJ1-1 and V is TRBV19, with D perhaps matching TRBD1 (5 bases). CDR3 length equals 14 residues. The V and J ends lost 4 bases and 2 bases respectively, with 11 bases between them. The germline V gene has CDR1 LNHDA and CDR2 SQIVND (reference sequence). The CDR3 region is CASSNTGTNTEAFF. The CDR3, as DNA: TGTGCCAGTAGTAATACGGGGACTAACACTGAAGCTTTCTTT.

The CDR3 DNA is TGTGCCAGTAGCCGACTAGCGGCCCCCACAGATACGCAGTATTTT. Amino acids: CASSRLAAPTDTQYF. V is TRBV19 and J is TRBJ2-3; TRBD2 matches at 9 bases. Germline lookup yields CDR1 LNHDA and CDR2 SQIVND (reference sequence). V lost 6 bases, J lost 2 bases, and 6 bases stayed unmatched. The CDR3 runs to 15 residues.

Here the CDR3 reads CASGSLTGIGYTF. CDR3 in DNA: TGTGCTAGTGGTTCCTTGACAGGGATAGGCTACACCTTC. This sequence joins TRBV12-5 and TRBJ1-2; 7 bases align to TRBD1. V trimming: 4 bases; J trimming: 8 bases; junction bases outside the gene matches: 7. The CDR3 is 13 residues long. Germline CDR1 reads LGHNT; CDR2 reads FRNRAP.

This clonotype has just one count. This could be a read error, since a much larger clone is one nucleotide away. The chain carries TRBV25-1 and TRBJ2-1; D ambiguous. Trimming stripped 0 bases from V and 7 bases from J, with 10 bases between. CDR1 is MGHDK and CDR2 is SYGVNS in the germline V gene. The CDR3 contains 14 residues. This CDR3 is CASSEYGDWNEQFF. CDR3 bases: TGTGCCAGCAGTGAATATGGGGATTGGAATGAGCAGTTCTTC.